Reported below is one T cell receptor (beta chain). Its antigen is as yet unknown. Only in-frame clones appear in the TCRdb table, and some are missing; sequencing was by immunoSEQ multiplex PCR. The repertoire holds 150,000 to 180,000 clones, around 90% seen once, with approximately 20% in the top ten. This entry comes from a study of T cell responses to AZD1222 COVID-19 vaccine. The overall study: Second doses were pooled across both intervals (about 4 or about 12 weeks). Broader study findings: There were vaccine-associated CD4 TCRs across spike, dominant at 160-218 and 743-854. Scientists sampled the repertoires only once the peak T cell response had passed. Breadth and depth of Spike-specific TCRs rose after two AZD1222 doses.

V was pared by 4 bases and J by 4 bases, with 10 bases between. CDR1 MNHEY and CDR2 SMNVEV come from the germline V gene (reference sequence). The CDR3 covers 13 residues. The origin of this receptor is an adult in good health. The chain recombines TRBV27 with TRBJ1-2; D ambiguous. This sample comprised peripheral blood, obtained on day 0 of AZD1222 vaccination. The CDR3 DNA reads TGTGCCAGCAGTTATTCGCCAAGCTATGGCTACACCTTC. Amino acid sequence: CASSYSPSYGYTF.